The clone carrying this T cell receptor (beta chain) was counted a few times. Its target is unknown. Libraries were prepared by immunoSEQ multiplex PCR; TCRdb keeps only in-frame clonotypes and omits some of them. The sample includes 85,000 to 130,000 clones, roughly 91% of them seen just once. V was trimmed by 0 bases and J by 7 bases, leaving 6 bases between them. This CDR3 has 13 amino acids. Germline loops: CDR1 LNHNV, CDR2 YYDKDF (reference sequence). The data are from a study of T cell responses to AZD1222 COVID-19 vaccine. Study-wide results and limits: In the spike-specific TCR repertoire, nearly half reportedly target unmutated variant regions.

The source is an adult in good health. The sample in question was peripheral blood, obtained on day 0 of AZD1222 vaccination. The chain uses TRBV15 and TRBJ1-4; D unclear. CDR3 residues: CATSRDIGEKLFF. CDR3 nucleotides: TGTGCCACCAGCAGAGATATAGGTGAAAAACTGTTTTTT.